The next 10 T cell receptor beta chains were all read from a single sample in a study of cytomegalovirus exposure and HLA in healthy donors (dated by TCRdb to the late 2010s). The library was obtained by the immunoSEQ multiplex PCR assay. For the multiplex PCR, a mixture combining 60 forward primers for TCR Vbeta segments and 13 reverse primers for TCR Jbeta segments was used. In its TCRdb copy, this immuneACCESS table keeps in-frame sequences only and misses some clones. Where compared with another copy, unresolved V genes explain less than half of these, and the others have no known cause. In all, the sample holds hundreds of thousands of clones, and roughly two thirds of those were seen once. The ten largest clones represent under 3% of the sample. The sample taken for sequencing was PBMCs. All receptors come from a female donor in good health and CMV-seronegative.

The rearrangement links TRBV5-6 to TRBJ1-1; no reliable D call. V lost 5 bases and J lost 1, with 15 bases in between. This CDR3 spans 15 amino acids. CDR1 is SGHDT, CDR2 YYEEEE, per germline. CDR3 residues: CASSPQNRGNTEAFF. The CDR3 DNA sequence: TGTGCCAGCAGTCCCCAAAATCGAGGGAACACTGAAGCTTTCTTT.

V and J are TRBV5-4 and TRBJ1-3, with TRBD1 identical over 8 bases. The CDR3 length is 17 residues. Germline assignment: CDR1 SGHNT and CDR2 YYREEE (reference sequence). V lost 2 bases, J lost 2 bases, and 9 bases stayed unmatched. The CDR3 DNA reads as TGTGCCAGCAGCTTTTCTCCAGGGGGCGCGACTGGAAACACCATATATTTT. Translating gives CASSFSPGGATGNTIYF. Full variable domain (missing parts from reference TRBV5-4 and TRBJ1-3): ETGVTQSPTHLIKTRGQQVTLRCSSQSGHNTVSWYQQALGQGPQFIFQYYREEENGRGNFPPRFSGLQFPNYSSELNVNALELDDSALYLCASSFSPGGATGNTIYFGEGSWLTVV.

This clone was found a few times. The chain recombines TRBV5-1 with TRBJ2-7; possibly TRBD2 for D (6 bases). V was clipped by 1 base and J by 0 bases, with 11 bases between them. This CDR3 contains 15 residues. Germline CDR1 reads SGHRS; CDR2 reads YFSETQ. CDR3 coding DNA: TGCGCCAGCAGCTTGCGGGACTTGAGCTCCTACGAGCAGTACTTC. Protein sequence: CASSLRDLSSYEQYF.

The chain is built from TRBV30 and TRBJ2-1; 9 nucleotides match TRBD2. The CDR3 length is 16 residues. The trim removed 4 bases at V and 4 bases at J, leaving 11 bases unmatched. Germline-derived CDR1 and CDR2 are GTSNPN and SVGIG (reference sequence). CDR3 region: CAWIHERLAGYNEQFF. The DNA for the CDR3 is TGTGCCTGGATTCATGAGAGGCTAGCGGGATACAATGAGCAGTTCTTC.

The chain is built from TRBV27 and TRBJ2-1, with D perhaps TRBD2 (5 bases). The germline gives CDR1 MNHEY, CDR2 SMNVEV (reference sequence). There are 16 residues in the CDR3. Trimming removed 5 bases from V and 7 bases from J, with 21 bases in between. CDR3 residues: CASSPYFTTRGNEQFF. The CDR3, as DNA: TGTGCCAGCAGTCCATATTTCACCACTCGAGGGAATGAGCAGTTCTTC.

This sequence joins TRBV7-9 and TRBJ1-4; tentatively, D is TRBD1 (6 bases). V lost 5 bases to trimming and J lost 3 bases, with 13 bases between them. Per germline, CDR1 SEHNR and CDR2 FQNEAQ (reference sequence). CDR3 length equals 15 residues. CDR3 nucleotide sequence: TGTGCCAGCAGCCCTACGCAGGGGTCTAATGAAAAACTGTTTTTT. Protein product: CASSPTQGSNEKLFF.

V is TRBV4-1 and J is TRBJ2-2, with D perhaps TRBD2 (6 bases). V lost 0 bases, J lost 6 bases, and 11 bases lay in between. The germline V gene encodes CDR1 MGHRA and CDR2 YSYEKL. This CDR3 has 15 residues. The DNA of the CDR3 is TGCGCCAGCAGCCAAGATCCGTCGGGGGCCGGGGAGCTGTTTTTT. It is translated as CASSQDPSGAGELFF.

CDR3 sequence reads: CASSVADTDTQYF. CDR3 sequence (DNA): TGTGCCAGCAGTGTTGCAGACACAGATACGCAGTATTTT. V gene TRBV6-4 combines with J gene TRBJ2-3; D unresolved. Germline-derived CDR1 and CDR2 are MRHNA and SNTAGT. This CDR3 has 13 residues. Trimming took off 4 bases at V and 2 bases at J, with 7 bases between the two ends.

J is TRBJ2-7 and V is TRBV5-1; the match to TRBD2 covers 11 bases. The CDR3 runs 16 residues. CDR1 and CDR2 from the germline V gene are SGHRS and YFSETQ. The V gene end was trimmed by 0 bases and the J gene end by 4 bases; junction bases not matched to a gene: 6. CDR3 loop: CASSLDTSGSGYEQYF. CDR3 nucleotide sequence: TGCGCCAGCAGCTTGGACACTAGCGGGAGCGGGTACGAGCAGTACTTC.

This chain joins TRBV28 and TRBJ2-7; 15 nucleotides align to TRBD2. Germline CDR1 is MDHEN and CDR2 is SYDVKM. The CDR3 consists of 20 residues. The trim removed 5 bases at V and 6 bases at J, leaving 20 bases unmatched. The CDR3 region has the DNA TGTGCCAGCAGTCCCGCCTTCGGACTAGCGGGAGGGCCTGTCGTTCTCGAGCAGTACTTC. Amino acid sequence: CASSPAFGLAGGPVVLEQYF.